These 12 T cell receptor beta chains came from one sample sequenced in a study of CD8 T cells in ankylosing spondylitis. MiXCR, run by TCRdb on the 5' RACE reads, gives a single entry per CDR3 protein. The sample holds some 200,000 distinct CDR3 sequences; 13% are singletons and the top ten take 15% to 20%. Specimen: blood, either unsorted or a sorted T cell fraction (not recorded which). Source of these receptors: a male donor with ankylosing spondylitis or in good health (not recorded which).

The chain has TRBV6-5 and TRBJ2-5, with TRBD1 as a possible D gene (5 bases). Germline V gives CDR1 MNHEY, CDR2 SVGAGI. The CDR3 spans 15 residues. Deletions cut 0 bases from V and 4 bases from J, with 12 bases between. Written as DNA, the CDR3 is TGTGCCAGCAGTTACTCAAGACAGCCTGGAGAGACCCAGTACTTC. Encoded protein: CASSYSRQPGETQYF.

This sequence joins TRBV4-1 and TRBJ2-1, with D perhaps matching TRBD2 (5 bases). Germline V gives CDR1 MGHRA, CDR2 YSYEKL. Trimming cost V 0 bases and J 14 bases, with 20 bases left between them. CDR3 length: 15 amino acids. For the CDR3, the DNA is TGCGCCAGCAGCCAAGATCGCGATCGGGGATCAGCGAAGTTCTTC. Its translation: CASSQDRDRGSAKFF.

This clonotype was seen a handful of times. The V call is TRBV20-1, the J call TRBJ2-5, with D hard to call. Germline lookup yields CDR1 DFQATT and CDR2 SNEGSKA (reference sequence). The CDR3 has 16 amino acids. V gave up 0 bases and J gave up 4 bases, with 18 bases separating them. CDR3 coding DNA: TGCAGTGCTAGAGATCCCGTCCGACCTAGAGCAGAGACCCAGTACTTC. Translating gives CSARDPVRPRAETQYF.

The chain employs TRBV5-4 and TRBJ2-7; D might be TRBD2 (5 bases). The V and J ends lost 5 bases and 3 bases respectively, with 12 bases between them. Germline loops: CDR1 SGHNT, CDR2 YYREEE (reference sequence). This CDR3 has 13 amino acids. The CDR3 is CASSQDLYYEQYF. For the CDR3, the DNA is TGTGCCAGCAGTCAGGACTTATACTACGAGCAGTACTTC.

This clonotype has at least ten counts. V gene TRBV28 combines with J gene TRBJ1-4, with D unclear. This CDR3 comprises 15 residues. Trimming cost V 5 bases and J 2 bases, with 12 bases left between them. Per the germline V gene, CDR1 is MDHEN and CDR2 is SYDVKM. Written as DNA, the CDR3 is TGTGCCAGCAGTCCACGACACGGCACTAATGAAAAACTGTTTTTT. The encoded protein is CASSPRHGTNEKLFF.

V usage is TRBV27 and J usage is TRBJ2-2; no definite D call. The CDR3 totals 15 residues. V was clipped by 3 bases and J by 5 bases, with 13 bases between them. Germline loops: CDR1 MNHEY, CDR2 SMNVEV (reference sequence). CDR3 region: CASSFQEGLTGELFF. The CDR3 DNA follows: TGTGCCAGCAGTTTTCAGGAAGGCCTGACCGGGGAGCTGTTTTTT.

The rearrangement joins TRBV9 to TRBJ2-1; 12 nucleotides agree with TRBD2. Losses at the gene ends were 4 bases for V and 5 bases for J; bases not matched to a gene: 4. CDR1 and CDR2 (germline): SGDLS, YYNGEE. The length of the CDR3 is 15 residues. In DNA form, the CDR3 reads TGTGCCAGCAGCCCGACTAGCGGGGGTCACAATGAGCAGTTCTTC. Protein sequence: CASSPTSGGHNEQFF. Combining the CDR3 with reference TRBV9 and TRBJ2-1 gives the whole variable domain DSGVTQTPKHLITATGQRVTLRCSPRSGDLSVYWYQQSLDQGLQFLIQYYNGEERAKGNILERFSAQQFPDLHSELNLSSLELGDSALYFCASSPTSGGHNEQFFGPGTRLTVL.

V is TRBV15 and J is TRBJ2-7; D may be TRBD1 (6 bases). There are 13 residues in the CDR3. V gave up 5 bases and J gave up 3 bases, with 11 bases separating them. CDR1 is LNHNV and CDR2 is YYDKDF in the germline V gene (reference sequence). CDR3 bases: TGTGCCACCAGCGGGGACACCTACTACGAGCAGTACTTC. Residues: CATSGDTYYEQYF.

The chain joins TRBV11-3 to TRBJ2-2; 9 bases map to TRBD2. Germline V gene lookup returns CDR1 SGHNT and CDR2 YENEEA. This CDR3 is built from 16 residues. J gave up 6 bases and V 5 bases, and 10 bases lay outside the gene matches. As DNA, the CDR3 is TGTGCCAGCAGCCGACCGACTAGCGGCGGGCCCGGGGAGCTGTTTTTT. Protein product: CASSRPTSGGPGELFF.

The J gene is TRBJ2-2, the V gene TRBV4-1; tentatively, D is TRBD1 (6 bases). V lost 1 base to trimming and J lost 3 bases, with 9 bases between them. The CDR3 has 15 residues. Germline V gene lookup returns CDR1 MGHRA and CDR2 YSYEKL. The CDR3 loop is CASSQGGLHTGELFF. The CDR3 region has the DNA TGCGCCAGCAGCCAAGGGGGGCTTCACACCGGGGAGCTGTTTTTT.

This clonotype was found a few times. CDR3 protein: CASRRGSGYTGELFF. The CDR3 region has the DNA TGTGCCAGCAGACGGGGTAGCGGATACACCGGGGAGCTGTTTTTT. The chain combines TRBV6-1 with TRBJ2-2; D may be TRBD2 (6 bases). The V gene's germline CDR1 is MNHNS and CDR2 SASEGT. This CDR3 comprises 15 residues. V lost 6 bases and J lost 3, with 14 bases in between.

The DNA of the CDR3 is TGTGCCAGCAGCTTGGCCTGGGAGCAGGGGGTCCATTCACCCCTCCACTTT. Its translation: CASSLAWEQGVHSPLHF. The J gene is TRBJ1-6, the V gene TRBV5-6; 7 nucleotides align to TRBD1. Germline V lookup: CDR1 SGHDT, CDR2 YYEEEE. The V segment lost 0 bases and the J segment 8 bases; nucleotides outside the gene matches: 11. CDR3 size: 17 residues. The full variable domain, in which reference TRBV5-6 and TRBJ1-6 provide the parts outside the CDR3, is DAGVTQSPTHLIKTRGQQVTLRCSPKSGHDTVSWYQQALGQGPQFIFQYYEEEERQRGNFPDRFSGHQFPNYSSELNVNALLLGDSALYLCASSLAWEQGVHSPLHFGNGTRLTVT.